What follows are 21 T cell receptor beta chains derived from one specimen sequenced in a study of response to subunit inactivated influenza vaccine. TCRdb re-derived calls from the RT-PCR reads in MiXCR, one entry per CDR3 protein. The sample records more than 450,000 distinct CDR3 sequences, less than 10% being singletons. Sequences were derived from PBMCs from blood, sampled roughly 24 months after vaccination. The receptors shown here come from a man between 45 and 75 years old who received an inactivated influenza vaccine.

This clonotype is a singleton in its sample. J is TRBJ2-2 and V is TRBV5-6; D may correspond to TRBD1 or TRBD2 (5 bases each). This CDR3 has 14 residues. Germline V gives CDR1 SGHDT, CDR2 YYEEEE. V was trimmed by 4 bases and J by 4 bases, leaving 11 bases between them. Here the CDR3 DNA reads TGTGCCAGCAGCCCGGGGACCCTCACCGGGGAGCTGTTTTTT. Amino acids: CASSPGTLTGELFF.

This clonotype has just a few counts. This sequence joins TRBV5-1 and TRBJ1-1; 10 nucleotides line up with TRBD1. V shed 4 bases and J 0 bases; nucleotides not matched to a gene: 6. Per the germline V gene, CDR1 is SGHRS and CDR2 is YFSETQ. The CDR3 consists of 16 residues. In DNA form, the CDR3 reads TGCGCCAGCAGCCCGGGACAGGGGTTTTTGAACACTGAAGCTTTCTTT. This encodes CASSPGQGFLNTEAFF.

This clonotype was seen more than once but under ten times. The rearrangement links TRBV10-3 to TRBJ2-2; TRBD1 agrees at 9 bases. The CDR3 contains 16 residues. V gave up 3 bases and J gave up 2 bases; unmatched junction bases: 4. Germline CDR1 is ENHRY and CDR2 is SYGVKD. CDR3 in amino acids: CAISDRQGDNTGELFF. The DNA for the CDR3 is TGTGCCATCAGTGACAGACAGGGGGACAACACCGGGGAGCTGTTTTTT.

This clonotype was detected ten times or more. V usage is TRBV4-1 and J usage is TRBJ2-3, with D tentatively TRBD2 (6 bases). V lost 0 bases, J lost 9 bases, and 16 bases lay in between. Germline CDR1 is MGHRA and CDR2 is YSYEKL. CDR3 length equals 15 residues. The CDR3 sequence: CASSQEETLGGTQYF. The CDR3 DNA is TGCGCCAGCAGCCAAGAGGAGACGTTGGGGGGAACGCAGTATTTT.

This clonotype was observed many times. The V and J genes are TRBV20-1 and TRBJ1-6; D is perhaps TRBD1 (5 bases). There are 18 residues in the CDR3. Germline V lookup: CDR1 DFQATT, CDR2 SNEGSKA (reference sequence). V lost 1 base, J lost 8 bases, and 24 bases lay in between. The CDR3 protein is CSARVRGGAGAVDSPLHF. In DNA, the CDR3 is TGCAGTGCTAGAGTAAGGGGAGGGGCCGGAGCTGTGGATTCACCCCTCCACTTT.

This clonotype appeared a few times. This sequence joins TRBV10-3 and TRBJ2-7; no clear D. Germline V gene sequence: CDR1 ENHRY, CDR2 SYGVKD. CDR3 length: 12 amino acids. V was clipped by 2 bases and J by 6 bases, with 8 bases between them. As DNA, the CDR3 is TGTGCCATCAGTGAGCTCATAAGCGAGCAGTACTTC. This encodes CAISELISEQYF.

This clonotype was found a few times. The chain joins TRBV12-3 or TRBV12-4 to TRBJ1-1, with D possibly matching TRBD1 (5 bases). The V gene lost 7 bases and the J gene lost 4 bases, with 13 bases spanning the gap. The CDR3 sequence is 13 residues long. The CDR3 nucleotides read TGTGCCAGCACGGCCCAGGGTCTCACTGAAGCTTTCTTT. Translating gives CASTAQGLTEAFF.

This clonotype was counted only a few times. V is TRBV5-1 and J is TRBJ2-3; D is uncertain. The CDR3 length is 18 residues. The V and J ends lost 4 bases and 1 base respectively, with 22 bases between them. In germline, CDR1 is SGHRS, CDR2 YFSETQ. CDR3 sequence reads: CASSKIIMAGGGTDTQYF. The DNA of the CDR3 is TGCGCCAGCAGCAAAATCATAATGGCAGGCGGCGGCACAGATACGCAGTATTTT.

This clonotype was counted a few times. V and J are TRBV20-1 and TRBJ2-1; 8 nucleotides agree with TRBD2. Trimming at V came to 3 bases and at J to 0 bases, leaving 1 base not matched to a gene. CDR1 DFQATT and CDR2 SNEGSKA come from the germline V gene (reference sequence). This CDR3 is built from 14 residues. CDR3 loop: CSARAGGSYNEQFF. CDR3 bases: TGCAGTGCTAGGGCGGGGGGCTCCTACAATGAGCAGTTCTTC.

This clonotype was found many times. This sequence joins TRBV5-1 and TRBJ1-1, with D maybe TRBD1 (5 bases). In germline, CDR1 is SGHRS, CDR2 YFSETQ. This CDR3 spans 14 amino acids. V was clipped by 4 bases and J by 4 bases, with 14 bases between them. The CDR3 is CASSAGGGRTEAFF. The CDR3 nucleotides read TGCGCCAGCAGCGCCGGGGGGGGACGCACTGAAGCTTTCTTT.

In its sample, this clonotype was seen a few times. The rearrangement links TRBV29-1 to TRBJ2-3; no clear D. CDR1 is SQVTM and CDR2 is ANQGSEA in the germline V gene. This CDR3 contains 13 residues. The V and J ends lost 5 bases and 5 bases respectively, with 14 bases between them. DNA of the CDR3: TGCAGCGTTATTCACCACGGTAGAGATACGCAGTATTTT. Residues: CSVIHHGRDTQYF.

This clonotype was observed a handful of times. This rearrangement joins TRBV12-3 or TRBV12-4 to TRBJ2-7; 8 nucleotides match TRBD1. V lost 10 bases, J lost 0 bases, and 5 bases stayed unmatched. The CDR3 is 13 amino acids. The CDR3 nucleotides read TGTGCCACCCAGACAGGGGACTCCTACGAGCAGTACTTC. It yields the protein CATQTGDSYEQYF.

This clonotype was recorded a few times. The rearrangement joins TRBV28 to TRBJ2-1, with D possibly being TRBD1 (5 bases). CDR1 MDHEN and CDR2 SYDVKM come from the germline V gene. CDR3 length: 15 residues. Trimming took off 6 bases at V and 2 bases at J, with 14 bases between the two ends. The DNA of the CDR3 is TGTGCCAGCAGCTACCTCCCGGACACCTACAATGAGCAGTTCTTC. Translated, it gives CASSYLPDTYNEQFF.

In its sample, this clonotype was seen once. The rearrangement joins TRBV5-5 to TRBJ1-2; 8 bases map to TRBD1. The V segment lost 0 bases and the J segment 5 bases; nucleotides outside the gene matches: 6. The CDR3 loop spans 15 amino acids. Germline lookup yields CDR1 SGHKS and CDR2 YYEKEE (reference sequence). In DNA, the CDR3 is TGTGCCAGCAGCTTGGGCGACAGGGGTTGGTATGGCTACACCTTC. Translated: CASSLGDRGWYGYTF.

This clonotype was detected once. The chain employs TRBV28 and TRBJ2-7; 8 nucleotides line up with TRBD1. Looked up from germline, CDR1 is MDHEN and CDR2 is SYDVKM. J lost 0 bases, V lost 5 bases, and 9 bases had no gene match. The CDR3 has 16 amino acids. CDR3 region: CASSIPDRASSYEQYF. In nucleotides, the CDR3 is TGTGCCAGCAGTATACCGGACAGGGCAAGCTCCTACGAGCAGTACTTC.

This clonotype was counted between two and nine times. The chain combines TRBV5-5 with TRBJ2-5; a possible D gene is TRBD1 (6 bases). CDR1 and CDR2 from the germline V gene are SGHKS and YYEKEE (reference sequence). Deletions cut 4 bases from V and 3 bases from J, with 19 bases between. The CDR3 totals 16 residues. The DNA for the CDR3 is TGTGCCAGCAGCCCGACGACAGGTTGGGGCAAAGAGACCCAGTACTTC. It specifies CASSPTTGWGKETQYF.

This clonotype was counted between two and nine times. This chain links TRBV11-2 with TRBJ2-7, with D maybe TRBD2 (5 bases). The germline V and J ends were trimmed by 8 bases and 3 bases, with 17 bases remaining between them. The length of the CDR3 is 14 residues. Per germline, CDR1 SGHAT and CDR2 FQNNGV. The CDR3, as DNA: TGTGCCAGCGCTCGGGCTCGGACTGACTACGAGCAGTACTTC. Its protein product is CASARARTDYEQYF.

This rearrangement joins TRBV24-1 to TRBJ2-5, with D possibly matching TRBD1 (5 bases). Germline values: CDR1 KGHDR, CDR2 SFDVKD. CDR3 length equals 15 residues. V was shortened by 2 bases and J by 5 bases, with 14 bases between the two germline ends. The CDR3 spells CATSDSQGYPETQYF. CDR3 coding DNA: TGTGCCACCAGTGATTCCCAGGGATACCCGGAGACCCAGTACTTC.

This clonotype was observed many times. This sequence joins TRBV11-2 and TRBJ2-2, with TRBD2 matching 10 bases. There are 15 residues in the CDR3. The ends lost 8 bases at V and 2 bases at J; junction bases unmatched: 5. The germline V gene encodes CDR1 SGHAT and CDR2 FQNNGV. The CDR3 DNA follows: TGTGCCAGCTCGTGGACTAGCGGAAACACCGGGGAGCTGTTTTTT. Protein: CASSWTSGNTGELFF.

Only a few counts were recorded for this clonotype. This chain joins TRBV5-5 and TRBJ2-1; D unclear. The CDR3 loop spans 14 amino acids. Germline loops: CDR1 SGHKS, CDR2 YYEKEE (reference sequence). Trimming removed 4 bases at V and 5 bases at J, with 13 bases between. The CDR3 protein is CASSPTPRDNEQFF. The DNA for the CDR3 is TGTGCCAGCAGCCCAACCCCCCGGGACAATGAGCAGTTCTTC. Combining the CDR3 with reference TRBV5-5 and TRBJ2-1 gives the whole variable domain DAGVTQSPTHLIKTRGQQVTLRCSPISGHKSVSWYQQVLGQGPQFIFQYYEKEERGRGNFPDRFSARQFPNYSSELNVNALLLGDSALYLCASSPTPRDNEQFFGPGTRLTVL.

At least ten counts were recorded for this clonotype. This chain joins TRBV20-1 and TRBJ1-5, with 9 bases lining up with TRBD1. The V gene end was trimmed by 4 bases and the J gene end by 1 base; junction bases not matched to a gene: 2. The CDR3 length is 14 residues. Germline CDR1 DFQATT, CDR2 SNEGSKA (reference sequence). In DNA, the CDR3 is TGCAGTGCTAAACAGGGGGCAAGCAATCAGCCCCAGCATTTT. Protein product: CSAKQGASNQPQHF.